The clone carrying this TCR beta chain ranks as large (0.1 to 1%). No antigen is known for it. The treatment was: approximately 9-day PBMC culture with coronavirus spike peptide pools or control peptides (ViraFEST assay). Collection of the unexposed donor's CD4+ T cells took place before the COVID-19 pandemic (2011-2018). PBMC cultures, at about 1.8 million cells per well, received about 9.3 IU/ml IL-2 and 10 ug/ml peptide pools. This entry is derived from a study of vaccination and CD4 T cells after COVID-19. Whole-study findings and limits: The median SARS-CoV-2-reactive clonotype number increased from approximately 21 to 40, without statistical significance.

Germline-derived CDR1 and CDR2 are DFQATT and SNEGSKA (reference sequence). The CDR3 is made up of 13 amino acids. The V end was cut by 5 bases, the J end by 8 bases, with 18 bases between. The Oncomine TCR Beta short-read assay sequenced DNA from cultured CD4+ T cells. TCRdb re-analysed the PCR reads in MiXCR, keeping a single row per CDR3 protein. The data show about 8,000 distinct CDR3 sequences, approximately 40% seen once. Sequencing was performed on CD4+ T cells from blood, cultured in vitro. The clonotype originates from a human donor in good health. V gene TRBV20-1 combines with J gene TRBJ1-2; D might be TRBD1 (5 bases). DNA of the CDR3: TGCAGTGCTCCTTTGGGGGGGTTCTACGGCTACACCTTC. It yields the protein CSAPLGGFYGYTF.